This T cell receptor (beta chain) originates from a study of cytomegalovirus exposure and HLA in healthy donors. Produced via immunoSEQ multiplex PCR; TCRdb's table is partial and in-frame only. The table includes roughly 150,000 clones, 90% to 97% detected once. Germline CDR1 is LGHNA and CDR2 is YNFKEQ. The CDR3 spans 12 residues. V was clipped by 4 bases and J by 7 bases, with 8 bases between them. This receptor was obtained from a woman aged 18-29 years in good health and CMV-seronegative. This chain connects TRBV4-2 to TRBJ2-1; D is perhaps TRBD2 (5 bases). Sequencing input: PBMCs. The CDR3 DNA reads TGTGCCAGCAGCCCGCCGGGGAATGAGCAGTTCTTC. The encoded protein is CASSPPGNEQFF.